Each of the 3 T cell receptor beta chains below was sequenced from the same sample in a study of CD8 T cells in Susac syndrome (dated by TCRdb to the late 2010s). Library prep was done by the immunoSEQ multiplex PCR assay. RNA was extracted with the RNeasy kit and roughly 0.45 to 1 ug was reverse transcribed using random hexamers. TCRdb handled the public reads itself, with Q25 trimming in fastp and clone calling in MiXCR, and kept productive beta chains. Rows with a matching CDR3 protein are joined into one entry that keeps the most common DNA and genes. Within this sample are some 100,000 distinct CDR3 sequences, with 95% to 98% of them counted one time only. Roughly 0.096% of the sample lies in the top ten. The sample was CD4+ T cells from PBMCs. The receptors come from a human donor in good health.

This chain links TRBV5-8 with TRBJ2-3; D gene uncertain. CDR3 size: 13 residues. V was trimmed by 2 bases and J by 2 bases, leaving 6 bases between them. The germline V gene encodes CDR1 SGHTS and CDR2 YDEGEE. CDR3 region: CASSFANTDTQYF. The CDR3 DNA sequence: TGTGCCAGCAGCTTCGCAAACACAGATACGCAGTATTTT. Drawing the rest from reference TRBV5-8 and TRBJ2-3, the complete variable domain is EAGVTQSPTHLIKTRGQQATLRCSPISGHTSVYWYQQALGLGLQFLLWYDEGEERNRGNFPPRFSGRQFPNYSSELNVNALELEDSALYLCASSFANTDTQYFGPGTRLTVL.

In DNA, the CDR3 is TGCGCCAGCAGCTTGGCGGGTAAGCAGTACTTC. Residues: CASSLAGKQYF. This chain links TRBV5-1 with TRBJ2-7; D call uncertain. V lost 0 bases to trimming and J lost 8 bases, with 6 bases between them. The CDR3 has 11 residues. CDR1 and CDR2 (germline): SGHRS, YFSETQ.

The V gene is TRBV7-3, the J gene TRBJ2-3; TRBD2 matches at 7 bases. The CDR3 spans 14 residues. CDR1 and CDR2 from the germline V gene are SGHTA and FQGTGA. Trimming at V came to 5 bases and at J to 2 bases, leaving 4 bases not matched to a gene. CDR3 protein: CASSTGGTTDTQYF. The CDR3 DNA sequence: TGTGCCAGCAGCACGGGGGGAACCACAGATACGCAGTATTTT.